A single sample is the source of the 6 T cell receptor beta chains below, sequenced in a study of blood T cell repertoires in COVID-19. Sequencing was performed with immunoSEQ multiplex PCR; in TCRdb, only in-frame clones are kept and a portion is missing. The top ten clones hold roughly 12% of a sample with about 53,000 clones, 85% to 90% of them seen once. The specimen sequenced was peripheral blood. These receptors were taken from a man between 65 and 79 years old with active COVID-19.

The J gene is TRBJ1-5, the V gene TRBV19, with 10 bases matching TRBD1. The trim removed 4 bases at V and 6 bases at J, leaving 6 bases unmatched. The length of the CDR3 is 15 residues. CDR1 and CDR2 from the germline V gene are LNHDA and SQIVND (reference sequence). The CDR3 sequence: CASSTRQGAFQPQHF. CDR3 bases: TGTGCCAGTAGTACTCGACAGGGGGCTTTTCAGCCCCAGCATTTT.

This chain joins TRBV20-1 and TRBJ2-5, with 10 nucleotides matching TRBD1. V was clipped by 3 bases and J by 7 bases; unmatched bases: 14. There are 16 residues in the CDR3. Germline loops: CDR1 DFQATT, CDR2 SNEGSKA (reference sequence). DNA of the CDR3: TGCAGTGCTAGTTCTACCGGGACAGGGGTAGAGGGGACCCAGTACTTC. This sequence encodes CSASSTGTGVEGTQYF.

CDR3 residues: CASSITSNTEAFF. In DNA form, the CDR3 reads TGTGCCAGCAGCATAACATCGAACACTGAAGCTTTCTTT. V gene TRBV6-4 combines with J gene TRBJ1-1; D gene unclear. Germline CDR1 reads MRHNA; CDR2 reads SNTAGT. Between the trimmed V and J ends, which lost 6 bases and 1 base, there was a span of 9 bases. The CDR3 contains 13 residues.

The rearrangement joins TRBV24-1 to TRBJ2-6; D ambiguous. This CDR3 region has 14 residues. Trimming left V 6 bases short and J 4 bases short, with 9 bases between. CDR1 and CDR2 from the germline V gene are KGHDR and SFDVKD. In DNA form, the CDR3 reads TGTGCCACCAGTACGGGTGCAGGGGCCAACGTCCTGACTTTC. Translation gives CATSTGAGANVLTF.

The rearrangement links TRBV7-3 to TRBJ2-3; 8 positions agree with TRBD1. J gave up 10 bases and V 5 bases, and 11 bases lay outside the gene matches. This CDR3 has 14 amino acids. Per germline, CDR1 SGHTA and CDR2 FQGTGA. In nucleotides, the CDR3 is TGTGCCAGCAGCGTACAGGGGGTCGGAGGGGCGCAGTATTTT. Its protein is CASSVQGVGGAQYF.

The sample holds one count of this clone. The V gene is TRBV7-9, the J gene TRBJ2-2; the D gene is possibly TRBD1 (6 bases). Germline V gene data show CDR1 as SEHNR and CDR2 as FQNEAQ (reference sequence). The V end lost 7 bases, the J end lost 4 bases, and 16 bases lay between the germline ends. CDR3 length: 15 residues. CDR3 protein: CASTATAGATGELFF. CDR3 DNA: TGTGCCAGCACAGCTACCGCAGGGGCCACCGGGGAGCTGTTTTTT.